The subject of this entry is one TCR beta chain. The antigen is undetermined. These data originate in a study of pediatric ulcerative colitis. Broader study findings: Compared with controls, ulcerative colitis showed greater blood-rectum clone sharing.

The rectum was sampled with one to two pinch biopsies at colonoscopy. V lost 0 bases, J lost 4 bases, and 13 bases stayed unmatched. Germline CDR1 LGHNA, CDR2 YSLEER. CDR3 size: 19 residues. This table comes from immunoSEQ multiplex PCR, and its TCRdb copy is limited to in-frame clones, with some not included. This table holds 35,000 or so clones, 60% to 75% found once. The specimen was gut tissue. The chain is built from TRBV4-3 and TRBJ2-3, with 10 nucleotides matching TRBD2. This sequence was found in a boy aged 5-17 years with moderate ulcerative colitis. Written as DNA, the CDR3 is TGCGCCAGCAGCCAAGAATCGGCTAGCGGGGGCCGCTGGGCAGATACGCAGTATTTT. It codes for CASSQESASGGRWADTQYF.